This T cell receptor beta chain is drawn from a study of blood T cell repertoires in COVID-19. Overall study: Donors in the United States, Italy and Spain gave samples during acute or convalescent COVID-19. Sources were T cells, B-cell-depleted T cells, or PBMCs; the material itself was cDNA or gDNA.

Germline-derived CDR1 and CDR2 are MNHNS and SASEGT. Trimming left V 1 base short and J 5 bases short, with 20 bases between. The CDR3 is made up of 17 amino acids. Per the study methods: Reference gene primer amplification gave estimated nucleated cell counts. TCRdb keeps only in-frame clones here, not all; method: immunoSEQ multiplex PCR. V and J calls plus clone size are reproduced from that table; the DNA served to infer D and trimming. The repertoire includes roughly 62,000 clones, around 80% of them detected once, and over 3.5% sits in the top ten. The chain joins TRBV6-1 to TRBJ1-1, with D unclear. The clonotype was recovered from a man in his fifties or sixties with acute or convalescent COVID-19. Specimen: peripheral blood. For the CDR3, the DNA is TGTGCCAGCAGTGAAGGCGTAACATTCGGAGGGAAAACTGAAGCTTTCTTT. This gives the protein CASSEGVTFGGKTEAFF.